The 27 T cell receptor beta chains below were found in one sample sequenced in a study of Tregs in tolerant kidney transplant recipients. Assay: immunoSEQ multiplex PCR; the TCRdb copy retains only in-frame clones and omits some. The table records 100,000 to 130,000 clones, almost 90% of them present only once. The sample was CD4+ T cells from blood, taken before the transplant. The receptor source for this set is a human donor who received a combined kidney and bone marrow transplant.

This chain connects TRBV30 to TRBJ2-1, with 9 bases aligning to TRBD2. The CDR3 totals 14 residues. The V gene's germline CDR1 is GTSNPN and CDR2 SVGIG (reference sequence). Germline trimming cut 1 base from V and 4 bases from J; bases unmatched to any gene: 2. The CDR3 sequence is CAWSGLAEYNEQFF. CDR3 sequence (DNA): TGTGCCTGGAGTGGACTAGCGGAATACAATGAGCAGTTCTTC. Based on the CDR3 plus reference TRBV30 and TRBJ2-1, the full variable domain is SQTIHQWPATLVQPVGSPLSLECTVEGTSNPNLYWYRQAAGRGLQLLFYSVGIGQISSEVPQNLSASRPQDRQFILSSKKLLLSDSGFYLCAWSGLAEYNEQFFGPGTRLTVL.

The gene calls are TRBV6-6 and TRBJ2-7; 7 bases are a match to TRBD1. The V segment lost 6 bases and the J segment 0 bases; nucleotides outside the gene matches: 2. Germline values: CDR1 MNHNY, CDR2 SVGAGI (reference sequence). The CDR3 contains 13 residues. CDR3 in DNA: TGTGCCAGCAGGACAGGGATCTCCTACGAGCAGTACTTC. As protein: CASRTGISYEQYF.

The genes are TRBV18 and TRBJ1-2; 7 bases agree with TRBD1. V dropped 4 bases and J dropped 3; count of bases not matched to a gene: 2. The CDR3 is 13 residues long. The germline V gene has CDR1 KGHSH and CDR2 LQKENI. The DNA of the CDR3 is TGTGCCAGCTCACGCGACAGGGACTATGGCTACACCTTC. It codes for CASSRDRDYGYTF.

The chain employs TRBV30 and TRBJ2-6; 14 bases agree with TRBD2. V lost 5 bases, J lost 0 bases, and 9 bases stayed unmatched. The CDR3 has 19 residues. Germline loops: CDR1 GTSNPN, CDR2 SVGIG (reference sequence). CDR3 coding DNA: TGTGCCTGGGGGACTAGCGGGAGTCGACACCACTCTGGGGCCAACGTCCTGACTTTC. This translates into CAWGTSGSRHHSGANVLTF.

The chain's CDR3 is CASSVSGETQYF. CDR3 DNA: TGTGCCAGCAGCGTGTCCGGAGAGACCCAGTACTTC. The rearrangement joins TRBV9 to TRBJ2-5; D remains unclear. Germline V gene sequence: CDR1 SGDLS, CDR2 YYNGEE. The V end lost 2 bases, the J end lost 4 bases, and 6 bases lay between the germline ends. The CDR3 spans 12 residues.

V and J are TRBV2 and TRBJ2-6, with D perhaps matching TRBD2 (5 bases). Trimming cost V 3 bases and J 3 bases, with 6 bases left between them. This CDR3 contains 14 residues. The germline gives CDR1 SNHLY, CDR2 FYNNEI. The CDR3 nucleotides read TGTGCCAGCAGTGATGAGGGTGGGGCCAACGTCCTGACTTTC. It translates to CASSDEGGANVLTF.

The gene calls are TRBV4-1 and TRBJ2-7, with D perhaps TRBD1 (6 bases). CDR1 and CDR2 (germline): MGHRA, YSYEKL. Trimming took 4 bases from V and 0 from J, leaving 16 bases between them. The CDR3 is 16 amino acids. CDR3 sequence reads: CASSPGAGTHSYEQYF. The CDR3 bases are TGCGCCAGCAGCCCAGGAGCCGGGACACACTCCTACGAGCAGTACTTC.

The DNA for the CDR3 is TGTGCCAGCAGCGTAGACCCGACTAAGGCCGGGGAGCTGTTTTTT. Amino acid sequence: CASSVDPTKAGELFF. This chain uses TRBV9 with TRBJ2-2; D is possibly TRBD2 (5 bases). The CDR3 contains 15 residues. Trimming took off 0 bases at V and 6 bases at J, with 12 bases between the two ends. Germline loops: CDR1 SGDLS, CDR2 YYNGEE.

This clone was seen more than once but under ten times. The V gene is TRBV13, the J gene TRBJ1-1; 8 nucleotides align to TRBD1. The CDR3 totals 16 residues. From germline, CDR1 is PRHDT and CDR2 FYEKMQ (reference sequence). The J segment lost 0 bases and the V segment lost 4 bases, leaving 7 bases of the junction unmatched. The chain's CDR3 is CASSSWTGLVNTEAFF. The CDR3 nucleotides are TGTGCCAGCAGCTCGTGGACAGGGTTGGTGAACACTGAAGCTTTCTTT.

The V gene is TRBV28, the J gene TRBJ1-5; D perhaps matches TRBD1 (5 bases). CDR1 and CDR2 from the germline V gene are MDHEN and SYDVKM. The CDR3 totals 16 residues. Trimming cost V 3 bases and J 0 bases, with 12 bases left between them. The CDR3 coding sequence is TGTGCCAGCAGTTTGGTAGGGGTTTTTAGCAATCAGCCCCAGCATTTT. Amino acids: CASSLVGVFSNQPQHF.

The chain recombines TRBV2 with TRBJ2-7; TRBD2 matches at 10 bases. Germline assignment: CDR1 SNHLY and CDR2 FYNNEI. The CDR3 runs 13 residues. Losses at the gene ends were 8 bases for V and 4 bases for J; bases not matched to a gene: 5. The CDR3 loop reads CASGTSVRYEQYF. As DNA, the CDR3 is TGTGCCAGCGGGACTAGCGTCAGGTACGAGCAGTACTTC.

The CDR3 here is CASSQGIADTTKNIQYF. As DNA, the CDR3 is TGCGCCAGCAGCCAGGGTATAGCGGATACTACCAAAAACATTCAGTACTTC. The chain joins TRBV4-1 to TRBJ2-4; a weak D match, TRBD2 (6 bases). The germline V gene encodes CDR1 MGHRA and CDR2 YSYEKL. The CDR3 is 17 amino acids. The V end was cut by 3 bases, the J end by 2 bases, with 17 bases between.

The rearrangement uses TRBV5-1 and TRBJ2-3; D might be TRBD2 (5 bases). V shed 3 bases and J shed 4 bases, with 12 bases lying between them. Germline-derived CDR1 and CDR2 are SGHRS and YFSETQ. This CDR3 spans 14 amino acids. DNA of the CDR3: TGCGCCAGCAGCTGGTCGGCCGGGGCAGATACGCAGTATTTT. Translation: CASSWSAGADTQYF.

This clone was found once. The CDR3 DNA reads TGTGCCAGTGGGGGGTTACCGAATTATGGCTACACCTTC. Translated: CASGGLPNYGYTF. This chain links TRBV2 with TRBJ1-2, with D perhaps matching TRBD1 (5 bases). Trimming took off 9 bases at V and 5 bases at J, with 16 bases between the two ends. This CDR3 comprises 13 residues. Germline V CDR1 and CDR2: SNHLY, FYNNEI.

The rearrangement links TRBV2 to TRBJ2-5; 14 nucleotides match TRBD2. J was trimmed by 5 bases and V by 6 bases; bases with no gene match: 11. Germline V gene lookup returns CDR1 SNHLY and CDR2 FYNNEI. The CDR3 runs to 17 residues. The CDR3 protein is CASRGTSGGASLETQYF. The CDR3 DNA is TGTGCCAGCAGAGGGACTAGCGGGGGCGCGAGCCTGGAGACCCAGTACTTC.

The chain links TRBV5-8 to TRBJ1-5; D perhaps matches TRBD1 (6 bases). The CDR3 is 13 amino acids. Germline CDR1 is SGHTS and CDR2 is YDEGEE. V lost 1 base to trimming and J lost 7 bases, with 9 bases between them. CDR3 nucleotide sequence: TGTGCCAGCAGCTTGCAAAGGGGGCAGCCCCAGCATTTT. Amino acid sequence: CASSLQRGQPQHF. The whole variable domain, remainder taken from reference TRBV5-8 and TRBJ1-5, is EAGVTQSPTHLIKTRGQQATLRCSPISGHTSVYWYQQALGLGLQFLLWYDEGEERNRGNFPPRFSGRQFPNYSSELNVNALELEDSALYLCASSLQRGQPQHFGDGTRLSIL.

This chain joins TRBV5-1 and TRBJ2-7, with 8 bases that match TRBD2. Germline assignment: CDR1 SGHRS and CDR2 YFSETQ. The CDR3 spans 16 residues. Trimming took 3 bases from V and 0 from J; bases not matched to a gene: 8. DNA of the CDR3: TGCGCCAGCAGCTCCGGGCCCCGGGGGGGCTCCTACGAGCAGTACTTC. As protein: CASSSGPRGGSYEQYF.

The rearrangement links TRBV2 to TRBJ1-5, with 7 bases matching TRBD1. V shed 4 bases, J shed 5 bases, and the junction held 8 bases outside the gene matches. Germline-derived CDR1 and CDR2 are SNHLY and FYNNEI. CDR3 length: 15 amino acids. The CDR3 sequence: CASSVRGQLYQPQHF. The DNA of the CDR3 is TGTGCCAGCAGTGTTCGGGGACAGCTCTATCAGCCCCAGCATTTT.

The chain couples TRBV4-1 to TRBJ1-6; D remains ambiguous. Germline CDR1 is MGHRA and CDR2 is YSYEKL. The V end lost 0 bases, the J end lost 5 bases, and 14 bases lay between the germline ends. This CDR3 contains 17 residues. CDR3 residues: CASSQDVGGPNNSPLHF. CDR3 DNA: TGCGCCAGCAGCCAAGATGTTGGAGGACCGAATAATTCACCCCTCCACTTT.

The chain recombines TRBV2 with TRBJ2-7; 8 positions agree with TRBD1. The CDR3 loop spans 14 amino acids. The germline gives CDR1 SNHLY, CDR2 FYNNEI. The trim removed 3 bases at V and 5 bases at J, leaving 6 bases unmatched. CDR3 in DNA: TGTGCCAGCAGTGAGCGACAGGGGTTAAACGAGCAGTACTTC. This translates into CASSERQGLNEQYF.

V gene TRBV6-5 combines with J gene TRBJ2-7; D unclear. The germline V and J ends were trimmed by 7 bases and 3 bases, with 10 bases remaining between them. CDR3 size: 12 residues. The germline V gene encodes CDR1 MNHEY and CDR2 SVGAGI. The DNA for the CDR3 is TGTGCCAGCAAAAGCAGGCTCTACGAGCAGTACTTC. The encoded protein is CASKSRLYEQYF.

The V and J genes are TRBV7-9 and TRBJ2-7; 7 nucleotides agree with TRBD1. This CDR3 has 12 amino acids. CDR1 and CDR2 from the germline V gene are SEHNR and FQNEAQ (reference sequence). In nucleotides, the CDR3 is TGTGCGTCGGGGACAGAGACCTACGAGCAGTACTTC. It is translated as CASGTETYEQYF.

This clone was counted once. The rearrangement joins TRBV7-2 to TRBJ2-1; 9 bases align to TRBD1. Germline V gene sequence: CDR1 SGHTA, CDR2 FQGNSA. The CDR3 is made up of 12 amino acids. V was pared by 3 bases and J by 14 bases, with 5 bases of the junction left unmatched. Here the CDR3 DNA reads TGTGCCAGCAGCTTGGGACAGGGTAACGAGTTCTTC. Translating gives CASSLGQGNEFF.

The chain combines TRBV5-8 with TRBJ2-1; D not resolved. Germline assignment: CDR1 SGHTS and CDR2 YDEGEE. The CDR3 is 14 residues long. Trimming took 6 bases from V and 0 from J, leaving 10 bases between them. The CDR3 region is CASNVRSSYNEQFF. CDR3 bases: TGTGCCAGCAACGTCCGCAGCTCCTACAATGAGCAGTTCTTC. The entire variable domain, with the rest obtained from reference TRBV5-8 and TRBJ2-1, is as follows: EAGVTQSPTHLIKTRGQQATLRCSPISGHTSVYWYQQALGLGLQFLLWYDEGEERNRGNFPPRFSGRQFPNYSSELNVNALELEDSALYLCASNVRSSYNEQFFGPGTRLTVL.

This chain uses TRBV7-2 with TRBJ2-3; 9 nucleotides match TRBD1. Looked up from germline, CDR1 is SGHTA and CDR2 is FQGNSA. J was trimmed by 4 bases and V by 5 bases; bases with no gene match: 7. CDR3 length: 15 residues. The CDR3 sequence is CASSPGQGLADTQYF. The CDR3 DNA reads as TGTGCCAGCAGCCCCGGACAGGGGTTGGCAGATACGCAGTATTTT. Full variable domain (rest looked up from reference TRBV7-2 and TRBJ2-3): GAGVSQSPSNKVTEKGKDVELRCDPISGHTALYWYRQSLGQGLEFLIYFQGNSAPDKSGLPSDRFSAERTGGSVSTLTIQRTQQEDSAVYLCASSPGQGLADTQYFGPGTRLTVL.

The chain recombines TRBV7-6 with TRBJ2-7; 9 bases match TRBD1. CDR1 is SGHVS and CDR2 is FNYEAQ in the germline V gene. The CDR3 spans 15 residues. J was trimmed by 2 bases and V by 5 bases; bases with no gene match: 7. CDR3 in DNA: TGTGCCAGCAGCCGTACCGGGACAGGGCCCTACGAGCAGTACTTC. Its translation: CASSRTGTGPYEQYF. Using reference TRBV7-6 and TRBJ2-7 for the parts outside the CDR3, the full variable domain is GAGVSQSPRYKVTKRGQDVALRCDPISGHVSLYWYRQALGQGPEFLTYFNYEAQQDKSGLPNDRFSAERPEGSISTLTIQRTEQRDSAMYRCASSRTGTGPYEQYFGPGTRLTVT.

The rearrangement uses TRBV5-1 and TRBJ2-7; the match to TRBD1 covers 8 bases. The CDR3 is 14 residues long. Germline CDR1 and CDR2: SGHRS and YFSETQ. V gave up 3 bases and J gave up 0 bases; unmatched junction bases: 2. The CDR3 DNA reads as TGCGCCAGCAGCTCGCAGGGGGCCTCCTACGAGCAGTACTTC. Protein product: CASSSQGASYEQYF.